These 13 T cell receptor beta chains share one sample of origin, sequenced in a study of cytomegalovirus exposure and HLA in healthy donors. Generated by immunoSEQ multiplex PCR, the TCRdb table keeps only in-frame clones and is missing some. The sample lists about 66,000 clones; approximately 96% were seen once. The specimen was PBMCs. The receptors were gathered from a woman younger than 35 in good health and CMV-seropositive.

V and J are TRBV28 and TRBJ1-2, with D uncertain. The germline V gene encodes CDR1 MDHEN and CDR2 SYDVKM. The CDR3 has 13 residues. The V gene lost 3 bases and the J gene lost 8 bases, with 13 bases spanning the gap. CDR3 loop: CASSLGSAEGYTF. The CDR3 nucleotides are TGTGCCAGCAGTTTGGGGAGTGCAGAAGGCTACACCTTC.

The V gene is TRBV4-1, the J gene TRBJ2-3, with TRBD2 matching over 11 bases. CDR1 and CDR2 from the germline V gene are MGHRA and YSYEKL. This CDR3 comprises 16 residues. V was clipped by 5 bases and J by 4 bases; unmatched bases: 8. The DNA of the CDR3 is TGCGCCAGCAGCTTACAACTAGCGGGAGAATCAGATACGCAGTATTTT. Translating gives CASSLQLAGESDTQYF.

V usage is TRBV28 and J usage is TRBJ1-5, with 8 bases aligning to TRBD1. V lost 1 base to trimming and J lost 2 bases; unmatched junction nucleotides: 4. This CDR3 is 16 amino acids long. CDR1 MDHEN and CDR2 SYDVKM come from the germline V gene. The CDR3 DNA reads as TGTGCCAGCAGTTTATTTCAGGGGGCTGGCAATCAGCCCCAGCATTTT. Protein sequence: CASSLFQGAGNQPQHF.

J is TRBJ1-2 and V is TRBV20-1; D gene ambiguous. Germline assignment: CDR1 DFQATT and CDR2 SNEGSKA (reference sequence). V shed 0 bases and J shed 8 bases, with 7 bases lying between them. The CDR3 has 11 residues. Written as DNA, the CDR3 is TGCAGTGCTAGAGATTTTCAGGGCTACACCTTC. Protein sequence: CSARDFQGYTF.

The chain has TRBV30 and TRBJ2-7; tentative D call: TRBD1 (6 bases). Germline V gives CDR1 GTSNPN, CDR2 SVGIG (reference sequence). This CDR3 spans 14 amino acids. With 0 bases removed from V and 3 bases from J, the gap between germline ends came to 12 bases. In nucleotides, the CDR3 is TGTGCCTGGAGTGTATCTGGGGGCGGCTACGAGCAGTACTTC. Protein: CAWSVSGGGYEQYF.

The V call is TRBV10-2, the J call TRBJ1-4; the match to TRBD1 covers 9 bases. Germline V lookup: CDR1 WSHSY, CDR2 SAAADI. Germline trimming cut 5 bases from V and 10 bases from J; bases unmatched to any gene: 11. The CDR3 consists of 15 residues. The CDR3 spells CASSSTGGSERKLFF. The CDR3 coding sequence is TGCGCCAGCAGTTCAACAGGGGGCTCAGAGAGAAAACTGTTTTTT.

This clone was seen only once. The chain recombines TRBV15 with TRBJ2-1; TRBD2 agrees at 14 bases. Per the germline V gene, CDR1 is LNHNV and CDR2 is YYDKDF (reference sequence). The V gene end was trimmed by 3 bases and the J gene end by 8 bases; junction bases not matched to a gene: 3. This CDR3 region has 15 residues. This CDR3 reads CATSRTSGRVDEQFF. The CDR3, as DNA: TGTGCCACCAGCAGGACTAGCGGGAGGGTGGATGAGCAGTTCTTC.

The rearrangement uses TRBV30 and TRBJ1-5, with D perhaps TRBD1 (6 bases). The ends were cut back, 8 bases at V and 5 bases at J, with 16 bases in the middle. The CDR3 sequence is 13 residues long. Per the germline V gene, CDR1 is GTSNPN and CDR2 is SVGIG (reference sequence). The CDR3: CAQSPGVDQPQHF. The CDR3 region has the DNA TGTGCCCAAAGTCCAGGGGTCGATCAGCCCCAGCATTTT.

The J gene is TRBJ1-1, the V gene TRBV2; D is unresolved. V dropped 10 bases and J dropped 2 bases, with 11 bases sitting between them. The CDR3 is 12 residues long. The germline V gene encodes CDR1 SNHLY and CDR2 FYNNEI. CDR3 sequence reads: CATHRINTEAFF. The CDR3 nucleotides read TGTGCCACCCACAGAATAAACACTGAAGCTTTCTTT.

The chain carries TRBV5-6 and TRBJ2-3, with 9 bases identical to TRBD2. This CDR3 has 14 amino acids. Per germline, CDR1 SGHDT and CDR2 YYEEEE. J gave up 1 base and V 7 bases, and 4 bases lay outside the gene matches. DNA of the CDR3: TGTGCCAGCGGCCGGACTAGCGGCACAGATACGCAGTATTTT. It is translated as CASGRTSGTDTQYF.

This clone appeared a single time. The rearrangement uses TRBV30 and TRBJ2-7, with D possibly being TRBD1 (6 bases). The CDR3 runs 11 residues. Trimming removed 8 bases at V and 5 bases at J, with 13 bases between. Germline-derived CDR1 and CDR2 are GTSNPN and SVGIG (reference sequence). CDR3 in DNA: TGTGCCCACAGGGAACTCAACGAGCAGTACTTC. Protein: CAHRELNEQYF.

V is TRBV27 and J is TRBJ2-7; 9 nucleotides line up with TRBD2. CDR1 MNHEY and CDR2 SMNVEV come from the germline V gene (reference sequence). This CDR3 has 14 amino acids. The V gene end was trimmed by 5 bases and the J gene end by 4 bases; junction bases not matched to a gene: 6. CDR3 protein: CASSASGRRYEQYF. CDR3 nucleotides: TGTGCCAGCAGTGCGAGCGGGAGGAGGTACGAGCAGTACTTC.

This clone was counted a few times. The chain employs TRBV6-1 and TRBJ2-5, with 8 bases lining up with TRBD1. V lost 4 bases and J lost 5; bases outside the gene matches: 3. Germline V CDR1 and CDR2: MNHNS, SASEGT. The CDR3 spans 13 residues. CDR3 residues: CASSADRVETQYF. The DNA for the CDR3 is TGTGCCAGCAGTGCGGACAGGGTGGAGACCCAGTACTTC.